The T cell receptor beta chain described here comes from a study of blood T cells in healthy people across ages. This clonotype was seen only a few times. In germline, CDR1 is DFQATT, CDR2 SNEGSKA (reference sequence). The CDR3 extends over 11 amino acids. V lost 0 bases to trimming and J lost 2 bases, with 2 bases between them. Primed by a sample-barcoded 5' primer and a J-beta primer mix, a second PCR proceeded for roughly 7 to 12 cycles. TCRdb re-derived calls from the 5' RACE reads in MiXCR, one entry per CDR3 protein. The sample consists of 920,000 or so distinct CDR3 sequences, around 45% of them appearing once.

This sequence joins TRBV20-1 and TRBJ2-7, with no clear D. This TCR was recovered from a woman aged 55-69 years in good health. The specimen was blood. The CDR3, as DNA: TGCAGTGCTAGAGAGGCCTACGAGCAGTACTTC. Its protein product is CSAREAYEQYF.